These T cell receptor beta chains were read from a single sample in a study of technical replicates of blood from several donors. The table came from immunoSEQ multiplex PCR; TCRdb's copy has only in-frame clones and leaves some out. The sample records some 80,000 clones, 96% being singletons. Sample: T cells isolated from PBMCs. These TCRs come from a human donor in good health. Both conserved end residues are part of each CDR3. A D gene is named only where the DNA matches it firmly. The size entry is marked missing in some rows and otherwise reads once, few, many or a size class.

v_gene: TRBV4-1
abundance: NA
j_gene: TRBJ1-1
d_gene: NA
CDR3nt: TGCGCCAGCTTAGGGCAGGGAAACACTGAAGCTTTCTTT
CDR3aa: CASLGQGNTEAFF

v_gene: TRBV5-1
abundance: NA
j_gene: TRBJ2-5
d_gene: TRBD2
CDR3nt: TGCGCCAGCTCTAGCGGGAGGGCGGCAGAGACCCAGTACTTC
CDR3aa: CASSSGRAAETQYF

v_gene: TRBV19
abundance: NA
j_gene: TRBJ2-6
d_gene: NA
CDR3nt: TGTGCCAGTAGCAGGGATCTCTCTGGGGCCAACGTCCTGACTTTC
CDR3aa: CASSRDLSGANVLTF

v_gene: TRBV15
abundance: NA
j_gene: TRBJ2-5
d_gene: TRBD2
CDR3nt: TGTGCCACCAGCAGCCGCCAACTAGCGGGAATAGAGACCCAGTACTTC
CDR3aa: CATSSRQLAGIETQYF

v_gene: TRBV6-5
abundance: NA
j_gene: TRBJ2-1
d_gene: TRBD1
CDR3nt: TGTGCCAGCAAGTGGGACAGCATAGGCAATGAGCAGTTCTTC
CDR3aa: CASKWDSIGNEQFF

v_gene: TRBV5-1
abundance: NA
j_gene: TRBJ1-2
d_gene: NA
CDR3nt: TGCGCCAGCAGCCCGAGCGTTAACTATGGCTACACCTTC
CDR3aa: CASSPSVNYGYTF

v_gene: TRBV9
abundance: NA
j_gene: TRBJ2-1
d_gene: TRBD2
CDR3nt: TGTGCCAGCAGCGTAGCTAGCGGGAGGACTTACAATGAGCAGTTCTTC
CDR3aa: CASSVASGRTYNEQFF

v_gene: TRBV9
abundance: NA
j_gene: TRBJ2-7
d_gene: NA
CDR3nt: TGTGCCAGCAGCGTAGTCAGATACGAGCAGTACTTC
CDR3aa: CASSVVRYEQYF

v_gene: TRBV6-1
abundance: NA
j_gene: TRBJ1-2
d_gene: NA
CDR3nt: TGTGCCAGCACTCTGGGGGGGGTCAATGGATATGGCTACACCTTC
CDR3aa: CASTLGGVNGYGYTF

v_gene: TRBV11-2
abundance: NA
j_gene: TRBJ2-1
d_gene: TRBD1
CDR3nt: TGTGCCAGCTCTATCGGGACAGGGTCCTACAATGAGCAGTTCTTC
CDR3aa: CASSIGTGSYNEQFF

v_gene: TRBV18
abundance: NA
j_gene: TRBJ1-5
d_gene: NA
CDR3nt: TGTGCCAGCTCGCCCACAGGGTCTTATAGCAATCAGCCCCAGCATTTT
CDR3aa: CASSPTGSYSNQPQHF

v_gene: TRBV9
abundance: NA
j_gene: TRBJ1-2
d_gene: TRBD1
CDR3nt: TGTGCCAGCAGCGTAGCAGGGGCAGGGGGCTTGGGGCCCTATGGCTACACCTTC
CDR3aa: CASSVAGAGGLGPYGYTF

v_gene: TRBV19
abundance: NA
j_gene: TRBJ2-1
d_gene: TRBD1
CDR3nt: TGTGCCAGTAGTATCGAAGGACAGGCTTACAATGAGCAGTTCTTC
CDR3aa: CASSIEGQAYNEQFF

v_gene: TRBV7-4
abundance: NA
j_gene: TRBJ1-1
d_gene: TRBD1
CDR3nt: TGTGCCAGCAGCCGAATTATGACCGGGACAGGGGCTCGCATGAACACTGAAGCTTTCTTT
CDR3aa: CASSRIMTGTGARMNTEAFF

v_gene: TRBV5-1
abundance: NA
j_gene: TRBJ2-1
d_gene: TRBD1
CDR3nt: TGCGCCAGCAGCGTCCAGGGGGCTGAGCAGTTCTTC
CDR3aa: CASSVQGAEQFF

v_gene: TRBV7-2
abundance: NA
j_gene: TRBJ1-5
d_gene: NA
CDR3nt: TGTGCCAGCAGCCCGCCCTGGGCAGGGAGGGGTCAGCCCCAGCATTTT
CDR3aa: CASSPPWAGRGQPQHF

v_gene: TRBV7-2
abundance: NA
j_gene: TRBJ1-3
d_gene: NA
CDR3nt: TGTGCCAGCAGCTTAGATCTTACGAGGGGAAACACCATATATTTT
CDR3aa: CASSLDLTRGNTIYF

v_gene: TRBV28
abundance: NA
j_gene: TRBJ2-7
d_gene: TRBD1
CDR3nt: TGTGCCAGCAGCCTGGACAGGGCGTTTACCTACGAGCAGTACTTC
CDR3aa: CASSLDRAFTYEQYF

v_gene: TRBV6-5
abundance: NA
j_gene: TRBJ2-7
d_gene: NA
CDR3nt: TGTGCCAGCAGTCGTACAGGGTTTTTTTCCTACGAGCAGTACTTC
CDR3aa: CASSRTGFFSYEQYF

v_gene: TRBV18
abundance: NA
j_gene: TRBJ2-1
d_gene: TRBD2
CDR3nt: TGTGCCAGCTCACCGACCCCTAGCGGGTTAGCCTACAATGAGCAGTTCTTC
CDR3aa: CASSPTPSGLAYNEQFF

v_gene: TRBV13
abundance: NA
j_gene: TRBJ2-4
d_gene: NA
CDR3nt: TGTGCCAGCAGCTTACGATTATTTAGTCCGGTCGGGGTGGCCAAAAACATTCAGTACTTC
CDR3aa: CASSLRLFSPVGVAKNIQYF

v_gene: TRBV7-6
abundance: NA
j_gene: TRBJ2-3
d_gene: TRBD2
CDR3nt: TGTGCCAGCAGCATTGGACTAGCGGGAGGGGAGACAGATACGCAGTATTTT
CDR3aa: CASSIGLAGGETDTQYF

v_gene: TRBV5-1
abundance: NA
j_gene: TRBJ1-1
d_gene: NA
CDR3nt: TGCGCCAGCAGCTTGCGTTTGAACACTGAAGCTTTCTTT
CDR3aa: CASSLRLNTEAFF

v_gene: TRBV28
abundance: NA
j_gene: TRBJ2-3
d_gene: NA
CDR3nt: TGTGCCACTCGGAGTGGAACTAGCACAGATACGCAGTATTTT
CDR3aa: CATRSGTSTDTQYF

v_gene: TRBV25-1
abundance: NA
j_gene: TRBJ1-2
d_gene: NA
CDR3nt: TGTGCCAGCAGTGAAAGAGCTAACTATGGCTACACCTTC
CDR3aa: CASSERANYGYTF

v_gene: TRBV7-9
abundance: NA
j_gene: TRBJ1-2
d_gene: TRBD1
CDR3nt: TGTGCCAGCAGCCTCGGCCCGGGACAGGGCATGGCTAACTATGGCTACACCTTC
CDR3aa: CASSLGPGQGMANYGYTF

v_gene: TRBV9
abundance: NA
j_gene: TRBJ2-5
d_gene: NA
CDR3nt: TGTGCCAGCAGCGTAGGTGGAGGGCGGCAAGAGACCCAGTACTTC
CDR3aa: CASSVGGGRQETQYF

v_gene: TRBV30
abundance: NA
j_gene: TRBJ1-2
d_gene: TRBD1
CDR3nt: TGTGCCTGCCATATCCCCGGGACAGGGGCATTTAACTATGGCTACACCTTC
CDR3aa: CACHIPGTGAFNYGYTF

v_gene: TRBV4-2
abundance: NA
j_gene: TRBJ2-7
d_gene: TRBD2
CDR3nt: TGTGCCAGCAGCCAAGCGTGGGGACTAGCGGGAGGTTTTACCTACGAGCAGTACTTC
CDR3aa: CASSQAWGLAGGFTYEQYF

v_gene: TRBV27
abundance: NA
j_gene: TRBJ2-7
d_gene: NA
CDR3nt: TGTGCCAGCAGCACCGGGAGTTACTACGAGCAGTACTTC
CDR3aa: CASSTGSYYEQYF

v_gene: TRBV5-1
abundance: NA
j_gene: TRBJ1-2
d_gene: NA
CDR3nt: TGCGCCAGCAGCTTGTCCCAGAATAACTATGGCTACACCTTC
CDR3aa: CASSLSQNNYGYTF

v_gene: TRBV28
abundance: NA
j_gene: TRBJ2-7
d_gene: NA
CDR3nt: TGTGCCAGCAGTTTTAATCGAGATAGCCCCTACGAGCAGTACTTC
CDR3aa: CASSFNRDSPYEQYF

v_gene: TRBV4-1
abundance: NA
j_gene: TRBJ2-1
d_gene: TRBD1
CDR3nt: TGCGCCAGCAGCCAACCGACGACAGGGTGGAATGAGCAGTTCTTC
CDR3aa: CASSQPTTGWNEQFF

v_gene: TRBV30
abundance: NA
j_gene: TRBJ1-2
d_gene: NA
CDR3nt: TGTGCCGGGAAACGAGATGGCTACACCTTC
CDR3aa: CAGKRDGYTF

v_gene: TRBV19
abundance: NA
j_gene: TRBJ1-2
d_gene: NA
CDR3nt: TGTGCCAGTAGTCCAGGCTATGGCTACACCTTC
CDR3aa: CASSPGYGYTF

v_gene: TRBV4-3
abundance: NA
j_gene: TRBJ2-3
d_gene: TRBD2
CDR3nt: TGCGCCAGCAGCCAAACTAGCGGGAGCTATCTGGATACGCAGTATTTT
CDR3aa: CASSQTSGSYLDTQYF

v_gene: TRBV14
abundance: once
j_gene: TRBJ2-1
d_gene: NA
CDR3nt: TGTGCCAGCAGTCGGTACCGCGGCTCCTACAATGAGCAGTTCTTC
CDR3aa: CASSRYRGSYNEQFF

v_gene: TRBV4-3
abundance: NA
j_gene: TRBJ1-4
d_gene: TRBD1
CDR3nt: TGCGCCAGCAGCGGTATGACAGGGGGCAGAGGTGAAAAACTGTTTTTT
CDR3aa: CASSGMTGGRGEKLFF

v_gene: TRBV6-1
abundance: once
j_gene: TRBJ2-7
d_gene: TRBD2
CDR3nt: TGTGCCAGCAGTGAAGCGGGACTAGCGGGAAGTGAGCAGTACTTC
CDR3aa: CASSEAGLAGSEQYF

v_gene: TRBV4-3
abundance: NA
j_gene: TRBJ2-1
d_gene: TRBD1
CDR3nt: TGCGCCAGCAGCCAAGATCACACAGGGGGCTATTACTACAATGAGCAGTTCTTC
CDR3aa: CASSQDHTGGYYYNEQFF

v_gene: TRBV6-5
abundance: NA
j_gene: TRBJ1-1
d_gene: NA
CDR3nt: TGTGCCAGCAGTTACCATGGAGCAACTGAAGCTTTCTTT
CDR3aa: CASSYHGATEAFF

v_gene: TRBV5-6
abundance: NA
j_gene: TRBJ2-7
d_gene: TRBD1
CDR3nt: TGTGCCAGCAGCTTGGAATGGTCGGACAGGAGCCACGAGCAGTACTTC
CDR3aa: CASSLEWSDRSHEQYF

v_gene: TRBV9
abundance: NA
j_gene: TRBJ2-7
d_gene: TRBD1
CDR3nt: TGTGCCAGCAGCCCACGGACAGGAATCGACTACGAGCAGTACTTC
CDR3aa: CASSPRTGIDYEQYF

v_gene: TRBV4-2
abundance: NA
j_gene: TRBJ2-3
d_gene: NA
CDR3nt: TGTGCCAGCAGCCCAAACTCGGATACGCAGTATTTT
CDR3aa: CASSPNSDTQYF

v_gene: TRBV7-2
abundance: NA
j_gene: TRBJ2-7
d_gene: NA
CDR3nt: TGTGCCAGCAGCTTAACTAAAGGGAGAGACGAGCAGTACTTC
CDR3aa: CASSLTKGRDEQYF

v_gene: TRBV6-4
abundance: once
j_gene: TRBJ2-1
d_gene: NA
CDR3nt: TGTGCCAGCAGTGACGGGAGGAACAATGAGCAGTTCTTC
CDR3aa: CASSDGRNNEQFF

v_gene: TRBV27
abundance: NA
j_gene: TRBJ2-2
d_gene: TRBD2
CDR3nt: TGTGCCAGCAGTTGGACTAGCGTCGGGGAGCTGTTTTTT
CDR3aa: CASSWTSVGELFF

v_gene: TRBV6-5
abundance: NA
j_gene: TRBJ1-1
d_gene: NA
CDR3nt: TGTGCCAGCATGCCAACAGTGGGGCGGTCAGCTTTCTTT
CDR3aa: CASMPTVGRSAFF

v_gene: TRBV19
abundance: once
j_gene: TRBJ2-1
d_gene: TRBD2
CDR3nt: TGTGCCAGTAATCCTCTCCCGGCTAGCGGGAGGGCAGGGGAGCAGTTCTTC
CDR3aa: CASNPLPASGRAGEQFF

v_gene: TRBV5-1
abundance: NA
j_gene: TRBJ2-5
d_gene: NA
CDR3nt: TGCGCCAGCAGCTTTAGAGGAGGGGAGGACGAGACCCAGTACTTC
CDR3aa: CASSFRGGEDETQYF